A selection of T cell receptor beta chains follows, all from one sample in a study of T-cell memory formation after mild COVID-19. TCRdb recomputed calls from the 5' RACE reads with MiXCR, one row per CDR3 protein. The sample comprises about 16,000 distinct CDR3 sequences, over 20% of which are singletons, and around 60% rests with the top ten. Sequenced: PBMCs or a T cell subset sorted from them (not recorded which). These receptors were taken from a man aged 18 to 30 who had mild COVID-19 (a few samples of this study predate the infection). Cell type and time point are not known. Both conserved end residues are part of each CDR3. The D gene is left open where the match is weak.

v_call,d_call,cdr3_aa
TRBV10-3,-,CASAGSNPTGELFF
TRBV5-6,-,CASTWGRGLQSWEQFF
TRBV18,TRBD2,CASSPPQRGDLETQYF
TRBV5-1,-,CASSPGEARGYTF
TRBV10-2,-,CASVREETQYF
TRBV19,-,CASSIRDTSYNEQFF
TRBV7-9,TRBD2,CASSGGLTSFAKNIQYF
TRBV5-1,TRBD2,CASSLVGTSGTDTQYF
TRBV6-5,-,CASSYQPRGSGANVLTF
TRBV12-3/TRBV12-4,-,CASSLKPVGRTGYTF
TRBV6-5,TRBD1,CASSYSSWDRGPGELFF
TRBV7-2,-,CASPGLAYNEQFF
TRBV4-1,-,CASSQDHSPPSSYNEQFF
TRBV7-9,TRBD2,CASSLVQRGKNIQYF
TRBV6-6,TRBD1,CASSYAIRDRGRPFTDTQYF
TRBV5-1,-,CASSPGSLSDTQYF
TRBV3-1,-,CASSQDPLWGFSYEQYF
TRBV5-1,TRBD2,CASSARLAGEGNEQFF
TRBV5-1,-,CASRHPQLGQAGANVLTF
TRBV5-4,TRBD2,CASSRTSGGRTDTQYF
TRBV12-3/TRBV12-4,-,CASSYWEGRGTQYF
TRBV29-1,-,CSVEGPGIEQFF
TRBV7-2,-,CASSLSTKETQYF
TRBV5-1,-,CASSLAVLSHNEQFF
TRBV5-1,-,CASRHVTDYQETQYF
TRBV27,-,CASGRPGDEQYF
TRBV28,-,CASSAPGFLNEQFF
TRBV18,TRBD1,CASSSTGVSEQYF
TRBV20-1,-,CSASQGRIYEQYF
TRBV2,-,CASSGRGSEAFF
TRBV7-8,-,CASSLRRGPSTDTQYF
TRBV5-6,TRBD1,CASSRGQGVSYNEQFF
TRBV29-1,TRBD2,CSVTLERGTPETGELFF
TRBV4-3,TRBD2,CASSQGPAGPSTDTQYF
TRBV7-6,-,CASSLVPGSGTQYF
TRBV7-9,TRBD1,CASSLLQRQGSKRGTQYF
TRBV24-1,TRBD2,CATSDLGAGGQNEQFF
TRBV18,-,CASSPTNRVTPNYGYTF